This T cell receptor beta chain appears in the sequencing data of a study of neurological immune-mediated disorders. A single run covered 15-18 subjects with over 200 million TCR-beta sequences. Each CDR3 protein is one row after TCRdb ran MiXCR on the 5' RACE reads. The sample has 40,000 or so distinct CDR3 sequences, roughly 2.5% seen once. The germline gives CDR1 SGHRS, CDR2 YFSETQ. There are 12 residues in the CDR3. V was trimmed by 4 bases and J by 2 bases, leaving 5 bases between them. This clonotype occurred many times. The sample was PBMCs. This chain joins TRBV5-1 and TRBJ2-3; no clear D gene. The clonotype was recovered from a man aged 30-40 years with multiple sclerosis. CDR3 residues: CASSIPTDTQYF. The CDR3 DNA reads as TGCGCCAGCAGCATACCCACAGATACGCAGTATTTT.